Each of the 5 T cell receptor beta chains below was sequenced from the same sample in a study of CXCR3-negative and CXCR3-positive naive CD8 T cells. cDNA libraries for TRB were generated by 5' RACE incorporating UMI labels. TCRdb reanalyzed the 5' RACE reads and collapses them to one entry per CDR3 protein, without DNA. Its listing shows about 90,000 distinct CDR3 sequences. The sequencing sample was made of naive CXCR3- CD8+ T cells from blood. Stated subset: CD45RO-CCR7+CD27+CD95- naive CD8+ T cells lacking CXCR3 (TNR3-). The receptor set was obtained from a human donor in good health. Some clones in this sample may be carry-over from other donors' samples.

CDR3 residues: CASSHDGGYANTGELFF. The chain couples TRBV5-1 to TRBJ2-2; with no DNA, the TCRdb D assignment of TRBD2 cannot be verified. CDR1 and CDR2 from the germline V gene are SGHRS and YFSETQ. CDR3 length: 17 residues.

The rearrangement joins TRBV20-1 to TRBJ2-3; TCRdb selects TRBD2, and the lack of DNA leaves this call unchecked. The CDR3 is 17 residues long. Germline loops: CDR1 DFQATT, CDR2 SNEGSKA (reference sequence). CDR3 sequence reads: CSARDRTGGMFTDTQYF.

The V and J genes are TRBV29-1 and TRBJ2-1; checking the TCRdb D call of TRBD2 is not possible without DNA. Germline assignment: CDR1 SQVTM and CDR2 ANQGSEA. The CDR3 runs to 16 residues. CDR3: CSGLTSGGFSYNEQFF.

The gene calls are TRBV28 and TRBJ2-7; the D gene TCRdb calls, TRBD2, cannot be checked with no DNA. Germline V gene sequence: CDR1 MDHEN, CDR2 SYDVKM. This CDR3 has 17 amino acids. The CDR3 loop reads CASSPPVSSGGQYEQYF.

V is TRBV29-1 and J is TRBJ2-1; the TRBD1 assignment by TCRdb is unverifiable without DNA. The CDR3 length is 14 residues. The V gene's germline CDR1 is SQVTM and CDR2 ANQGSEA. CDR3 loop: CSAPRGSSYNEQFF.